The entry that follows covers one T cell receptor beta chain sequence. This sample is drawn from a study of blood T cell repertoires in COVID-19. Generated by immunoSEQ multiplex PCR, the TCRdb table keeps only in-frame clones and is missing some. The sample consists of 200,000 to 250,000 clones, around 83% of them appearing once. The V gene's germline CDR1 is MDHEN and CDR2 SYDVKM. Trimming cost V 5 bases and J 1 base, with 9 bases left between them. This CDR3 comprises 13 residues. V and J are TRBV28 and TRBJ2-7; a possible D gene is TRBD2 (5 bases). This TCR was sampled from a middle-aged man with active or convalescent COVID-19. The source material was peripheral blood. The CDR3 DNA reads TGTGCCAGCAGTGGACTCCAATCCTACGAGCAGTACTTC. It yields the protein CASSGLQSYEQYF.